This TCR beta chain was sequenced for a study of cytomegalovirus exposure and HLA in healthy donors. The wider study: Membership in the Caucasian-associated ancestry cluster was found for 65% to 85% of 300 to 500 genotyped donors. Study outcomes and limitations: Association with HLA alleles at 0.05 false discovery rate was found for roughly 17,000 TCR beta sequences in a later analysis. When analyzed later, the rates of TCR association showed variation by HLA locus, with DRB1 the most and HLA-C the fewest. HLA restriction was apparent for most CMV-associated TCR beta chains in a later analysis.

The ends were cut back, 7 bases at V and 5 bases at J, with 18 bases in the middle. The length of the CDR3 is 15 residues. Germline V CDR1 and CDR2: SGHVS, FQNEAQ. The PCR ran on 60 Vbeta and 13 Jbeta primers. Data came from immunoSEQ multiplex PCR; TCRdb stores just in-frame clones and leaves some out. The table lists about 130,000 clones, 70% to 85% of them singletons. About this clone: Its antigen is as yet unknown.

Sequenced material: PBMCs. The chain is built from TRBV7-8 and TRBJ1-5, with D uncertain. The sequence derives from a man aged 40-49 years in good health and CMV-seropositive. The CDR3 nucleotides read TGTGCCAGCACTCAAGGGAGGTTTCAATATCAGCCCCAGCATTTT. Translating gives CASTQGRFQYQPQHF.